This T cell receptor (beta chain) came from a study of blood T cell repertoires in COVID-19. Profiled with immunoSEQ multiplex PCR; TCRdb holds only in-frame clones, not every one. The repertoire includes about 130,000 clones, about 81% of them detected once, and 2% to 2.5% sits in the top ten. Between the trimmed V and J ends, which lost 1 base and 1 base, there was a span of 8 bases. Germline V gene sequence: CDR1 MDHEN, CDR2 SYDVKM. The CDR3 has 15 residues. The J gene is TRBJ1-5, the V gene TRBV28; D might be TRBD1 (6 bases). Sequencing input: PBMCs or T cells enriched from blood (not recorded which). The clonotype originates from a man in his forties with acute COVID-19. CDR3 sequence reads: CASSLLRGSNQPQHF. CDR3 bases: TGTGCCAGCAGTTTATTGAGGGGGAGCAATCAGCCCCAGCATTTT.